This T cell receptor (beta chain) was sequenced in a study of immune evolution from preneoplasia to lung adenocarcinoma. Study context: HLA loss of heterozygosity: under 7.5% AIS, about 14% MIA, over 30% ADC, none AAH. Study observations and caveats: KRAS-mutant nodules had the highest T cell clonality. From normal lung to invasive adenocarcinoma, top clone frequencies appeared to decrease.

For this clone: Its target is not known.

Measured with immunoSEQ multiplex PCR; TCRdb has only the in-frame clones, and not every one. The sample carries some 15,000 clones, roughly 78% recorded once. With 8 bases removed from V and 4 bases from J, the gap between germline ends came to 14 bases. The CDR3 covers 13 residues. Germline CDR1 MDHEN, CDR2 SYDVKM. This rearrangement joins TRBV28 to TRBJ1-2; D is unresolved. The sequenced sample was FFPE minimally invasive lung adenocarcinoma tissue. This clonotype was sampled from a person aged 70 to 80 with lung adenocarcinoma. The DNA of the CDR3 is TGTGCCAGCGGATCCTTAAGGTCCTATGGCTACACCTTC. Its protein product is CASGSLRSYGYTF.